This TCR beta chain was identified in a study of blood T cell repertoires in COVID-19. Across the whole study: Samples representing acute and convalescent COVID-19 were sourced from the United States, Italy and Spain. Sources were T cells, B-cell-depleted T cells, or PBMCs; the material itself was cDNA or gDNA.

The germline V gene has CDR1 MDHEN and CDR2 SYDVKM. Deletions cut 2 bases from V and 6 bases from J, with 11 bases between. The CDR3 sequence is 14 residues long. Original analysis: Reference gene primer amplification yielded estimated nucleated cell counts. Repertoires were generated with immunoSEQ multiplex PCR, while TCRdb's copy carries only in-frame clones and drops some. V, J and clone size are those of that table, while D and trimming were read from the DNA. The sample carries hundreds of thousands of clones, around nine tenths recorded once. The sequenced sample consisted of peripheral blood. The receptor was isolated from a man between 65 and 85 years old with acute or convalescent COVID-19. This chain connects TRBV28 to TRBJ2-1; D is undetermined. The CDR3 is CASSLHPQLNEQFF. CDR3 DNA sequence: TGTGCCAGCAGTTTACACCCTCAACTCAATGAGCAGTTCTTC.